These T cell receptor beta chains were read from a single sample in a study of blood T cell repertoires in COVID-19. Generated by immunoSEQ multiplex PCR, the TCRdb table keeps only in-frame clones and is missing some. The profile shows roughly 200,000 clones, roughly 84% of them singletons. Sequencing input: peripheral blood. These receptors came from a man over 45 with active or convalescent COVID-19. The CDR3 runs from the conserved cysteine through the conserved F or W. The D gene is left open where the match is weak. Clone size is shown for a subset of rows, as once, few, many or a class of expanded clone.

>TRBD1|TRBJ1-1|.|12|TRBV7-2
CASSRTGGAAFF
TGTGCCAGCAGCCGAACAGGGGGCGCAGCTTTCTTT
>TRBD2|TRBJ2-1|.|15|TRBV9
CASSVVASGGDEQFF
TGTGCCAGCAGCGTAGTGGCTAGCGGAGGGGATGAGCAGTTCTTC
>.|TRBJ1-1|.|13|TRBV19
CASSTRSATEAFF
TGTGCCAGTAGTACTCGTAGCGCCACTGAAGCTTTCTTT
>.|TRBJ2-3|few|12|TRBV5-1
CASSSTGDTQYF
TGCGCCAGCAGCTCTACAGGGGATACGCAGTATTTT
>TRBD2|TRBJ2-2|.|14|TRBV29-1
CSAGTSGVTGELFF
TGCAGCGCCGGCACTAGCGGGGTCACCGGGGAGCTGTTTTTT
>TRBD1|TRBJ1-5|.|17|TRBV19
CASSSRDRVDSNQPQHF
TGTGCCAGTAGTAGCCGGGACAGGGTCGATAGCAATCAGCCCCAGCATTTT
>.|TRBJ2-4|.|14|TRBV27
CASSSGGVKNIQYF
TGTGCCAGCAGCTCCGGAGGGGTCAAAAACATTCAGTACTTC
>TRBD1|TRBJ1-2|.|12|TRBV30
CACWDRGYGYTF
TGTGCCTGCTGGGACAGGGGGTATGGCTACACCTTC
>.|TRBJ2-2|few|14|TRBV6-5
CASSTGFNTGELFF
TGTGCCAGCAGTACAGGGTTTAACACCGGGGAGCTGTTTTTT
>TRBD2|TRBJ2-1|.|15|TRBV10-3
CAISDATGGRGEQFF
TGTGCCATCAGTGATGCGACGGGGGGGCGTGGTGAGCAGTTCTTC
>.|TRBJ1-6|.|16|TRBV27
CASSPSPTTWNSPLHF
TGTGCCAGCAGCCCTAGCCCCACTACGTGGAATTCACCCCTCCACTTT
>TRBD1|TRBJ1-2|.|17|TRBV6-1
CASSALTGGTFHGGYTF
TGTGCCAGCAGTGCGCTGACAGGGGGCACCTTCCATGGTGGCTACACCTTC
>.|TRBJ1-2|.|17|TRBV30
CAWSAPLLLLTADGYTF
TGTGCCTGGAGTGCTCCTCTCCTCCTCCTTACAGCGGACGGCTACACCTTC
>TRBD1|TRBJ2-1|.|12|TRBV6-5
CASGTATGEQFF
TGTGCCAGCGGGACAGCCACCGGTGAGCAGTTCTTC
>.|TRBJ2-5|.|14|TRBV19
CASRPTGDQETQYF
TGTGCCAGTAGACCGACAGGTGACCAAGAGACCCAGTACTTC
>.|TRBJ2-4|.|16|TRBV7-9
CASSLRTVSSRNIQYF
TGTGCCAGCAGCCTGAGGACTGTTTCCTCGAGAAACATTCAGTACTTC
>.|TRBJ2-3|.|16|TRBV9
CASSVGGLRWSDTQYF
TGTGCCAGCAGCGTAGGGGGACTTCGTTGGTCAGATACGCAGTATTTT
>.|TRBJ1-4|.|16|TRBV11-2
CASSQNSGVGGEKLFF
TGTGCCAGCAGCCAAAACTCCGGTGTCGGGGGTGAAAAACTGTTTTTT
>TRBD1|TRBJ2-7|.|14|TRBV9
CASSVVGTGNEQYF
TGTGCCAGCAGCGTAGTTGGGACAGGGAACGAGCAGTACTTC
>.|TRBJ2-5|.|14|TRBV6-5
CASSYSGLEATQYF
TGTGCCAGCAGTTACTCGGGGCTAGAGGCGACCCAGTACTTC
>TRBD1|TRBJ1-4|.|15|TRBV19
CASSIGTGGGEKLFF
TGTGCCAGTAGTATAGGGACAGGGGGCGGTGAAAAACTGTTTTTT
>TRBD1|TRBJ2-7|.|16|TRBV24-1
CATSDLPLPGGYEQYF
TGTGCCACCAGTGATTTACCCCTCCCAGGGGGTTACGAGCAGTACTTC
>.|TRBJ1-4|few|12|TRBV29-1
CSVGSPDEKLFF
TGCAGCGTAGGGAGCCCCGACGAAAAACTGTTTTTT
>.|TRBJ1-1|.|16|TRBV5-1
CASSLPGGRGNTEAFF
TGCGCCAGCAGCCTTCCGGGGGGCCGAGGGAACACTGAAGCTTTCTTT
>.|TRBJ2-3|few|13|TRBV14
CASSQDGTDTQYF
TGTGCCAGCAGCCAAGACGGCACAGATACGCAGTATTTT
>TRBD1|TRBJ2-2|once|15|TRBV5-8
CASSQGTVYTGELFF
TGTGCCAGCAGCCAAGGGACAGTCTACACCGGGGAGCTGTTTTTT
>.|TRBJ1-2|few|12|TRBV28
CASSPQGFGYTF
TGTGCCAGCAGTCCCCAGGGTTTCGGCTACACCTTC
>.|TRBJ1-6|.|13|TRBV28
CASSAIRDSPLHF
TGTGCCAGCAGTGCCATCAGGGATTCACCCCTCCACTTT
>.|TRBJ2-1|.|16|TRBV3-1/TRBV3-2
CASSQPQGLAYNEQFF
TGTGCCAGCAGCCAGCCACAGGGTTTGGCCTACAATGAGCAGTTCTTC
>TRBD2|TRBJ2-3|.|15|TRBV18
CASSQLAGGTDTQYF
TGTGCCAGCTCCCAACTAGCGGGGGGCACAGATACGCAGTATTTT
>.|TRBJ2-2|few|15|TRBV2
CASSEGLLNTGELFF
TGTGCCAGCAGTGAAGGACTCCTGAACACCGGGGAGCTGTTTTTT
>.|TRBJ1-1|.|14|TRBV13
CASSFSRANTEAFF
TGTGCCAGCAGCTTCTCCAGGGCGAACACTGAAGCTTTCTTT
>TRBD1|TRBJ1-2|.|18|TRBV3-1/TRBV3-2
CASRPSPGTGGRNYGYTF
TGTGCCAGCAGACCGAGCCCCGGGACAGGGGGCAGGAACTATGGCTACACCTTC
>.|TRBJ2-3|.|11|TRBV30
CAWTYRDTQYF
TGTGCCTGGACTTACCGGGATACGCAGTATTTT
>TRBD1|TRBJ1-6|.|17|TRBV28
CASSLTILTGFDSPLHF
TGTGCCAGCAGTTTAACCATACTGACAGGGTTCGATTCACCCCTCCACTTT
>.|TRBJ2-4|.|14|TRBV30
CAWTLGQLKDIQYF
TGTGCCTGGACCCTAGGACAGTTGAAGGACATTCAGTACTTC
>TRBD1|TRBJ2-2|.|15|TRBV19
CASSTQTGRTGELFF
TGTGCCAGTAGTACCCAGACAGGGCGCACCGGGGAGCTGTTTTTT
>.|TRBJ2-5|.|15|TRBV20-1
CSASQSSAAQETQYF
TGCAGTGCTAGTCAGTCTAGCGCCGCCCAAGAGACCCAGTACTTC
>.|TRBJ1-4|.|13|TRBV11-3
CASSRPRAAGLFF
TGTGCCAGCAGCCGTCCCAGGGCGGCAGGTCTGTTTTTT
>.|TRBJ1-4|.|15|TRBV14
CASSQDRRENEKLFF
TGTGCCAGCAGCCAAGACCGGAGGGAGAATGAAAAACTGTTTTTT
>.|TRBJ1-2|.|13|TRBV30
CAWTSGGPYGYTF
TGTGCCTGGACCTCGGGGGGCCCCTATGGCTACACCTTC
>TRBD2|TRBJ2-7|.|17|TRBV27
CASSSTSGGPSSYEQYF
TGTGCCAGCAGTTCCACTAGCGGGGGGCCGAGCTCCTACGAGCAGTACTTC